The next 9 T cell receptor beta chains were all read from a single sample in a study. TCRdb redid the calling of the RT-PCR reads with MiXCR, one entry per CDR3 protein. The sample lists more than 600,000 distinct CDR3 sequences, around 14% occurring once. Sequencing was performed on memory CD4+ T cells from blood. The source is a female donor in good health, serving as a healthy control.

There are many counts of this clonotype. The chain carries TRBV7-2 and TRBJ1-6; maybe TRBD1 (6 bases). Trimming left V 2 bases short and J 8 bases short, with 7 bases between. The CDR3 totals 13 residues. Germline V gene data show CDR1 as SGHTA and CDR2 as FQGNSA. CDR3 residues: CASSLNRDSPLHF. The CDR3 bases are TGTGCCAGCAGCTTAAACAGGGATTCACCCCTCCACTTT.

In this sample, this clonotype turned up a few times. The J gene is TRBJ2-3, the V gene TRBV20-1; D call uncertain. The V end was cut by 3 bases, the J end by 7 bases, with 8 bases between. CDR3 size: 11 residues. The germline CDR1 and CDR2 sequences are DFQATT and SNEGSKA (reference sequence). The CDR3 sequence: CSASLGNTQYF. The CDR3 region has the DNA TGCAGTGCTAGTTTGGGGAATACGCAGTATTTT.

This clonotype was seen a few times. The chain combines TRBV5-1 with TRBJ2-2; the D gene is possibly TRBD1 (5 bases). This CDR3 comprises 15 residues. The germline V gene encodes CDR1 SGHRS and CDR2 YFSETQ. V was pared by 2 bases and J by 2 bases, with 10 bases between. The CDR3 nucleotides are TGCGCCAGCAGCTTCGACAGCTCCAACACCGGGGAGCTGTTTTTT. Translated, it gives CASSFDSSNTGELFF. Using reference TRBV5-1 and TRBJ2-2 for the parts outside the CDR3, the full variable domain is KAGVTQTPRYLIKTRGQQVTLSCSPISGHRSVSWYQQTPGQGLQFLFEYFSETQRNKGNFPGRFSGRQFSNSRSEMNVSTLELGDSALYLCASSFDSSNTGELFFGEGSRLTVL.

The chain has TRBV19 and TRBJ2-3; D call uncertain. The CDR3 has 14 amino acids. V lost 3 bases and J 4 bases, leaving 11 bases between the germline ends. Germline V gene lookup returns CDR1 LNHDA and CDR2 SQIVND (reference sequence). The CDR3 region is CASSIGQAADTQYF. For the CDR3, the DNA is TGTGCCAGTAGTATTGGGCAGGCAGCAGATACGCAGTATTTT.

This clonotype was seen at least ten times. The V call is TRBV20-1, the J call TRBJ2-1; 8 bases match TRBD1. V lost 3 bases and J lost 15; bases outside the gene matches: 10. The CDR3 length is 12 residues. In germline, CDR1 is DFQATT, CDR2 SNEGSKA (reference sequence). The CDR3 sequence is CSARDRARAWFF. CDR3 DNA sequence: TGCAGTGCTAGGGACAGGGCGCGAGCGTGGTTCTTC.

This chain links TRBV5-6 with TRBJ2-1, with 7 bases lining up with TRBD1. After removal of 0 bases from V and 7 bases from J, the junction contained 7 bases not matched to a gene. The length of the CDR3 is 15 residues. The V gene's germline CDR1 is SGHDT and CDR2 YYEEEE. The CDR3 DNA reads TGTGCCAGCAGCTTGGAAGGGGGCTACTCGAATGAGCAGTTCTTC. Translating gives CASSLEGGYSNEQFF.

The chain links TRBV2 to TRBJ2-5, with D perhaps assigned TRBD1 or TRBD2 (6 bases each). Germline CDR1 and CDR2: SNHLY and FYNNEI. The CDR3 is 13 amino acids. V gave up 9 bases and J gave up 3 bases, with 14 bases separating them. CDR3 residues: CASAGRDKETQYF. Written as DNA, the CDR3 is TGTGCCAGTGCAGGGCGGGACAAAGAGACCCAGTACTTC.

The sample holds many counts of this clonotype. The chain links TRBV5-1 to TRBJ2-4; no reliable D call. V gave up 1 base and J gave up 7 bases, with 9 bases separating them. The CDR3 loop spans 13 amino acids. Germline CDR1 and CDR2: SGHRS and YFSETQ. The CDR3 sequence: CASSLTGSNIQYF. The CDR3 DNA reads TGCGCCAGCAGCTTGACTGGGTCGAACATTCAGTACTTC.

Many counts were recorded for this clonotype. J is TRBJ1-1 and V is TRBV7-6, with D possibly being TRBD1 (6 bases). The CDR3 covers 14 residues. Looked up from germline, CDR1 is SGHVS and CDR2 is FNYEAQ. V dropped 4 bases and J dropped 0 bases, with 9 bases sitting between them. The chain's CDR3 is CASSWGHLNTEAFF. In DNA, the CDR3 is TGTGCCAGCAGCTGGGGACACCTGAACACTGAAGCTTTCTTT.